This T cell receptor beta chain was captured by sequencing in a study of T-cell reconstitution after alpha-beta-depleted transplantation in children. The TCRbeta library incorporated unique molecular identifiers. TCRdb redid the calling of the PCR reads with MiXCR, one entry per CDR3 protein. This sample yields a few hundred thousand distinct CDR3 sequences, of which about a quarter are seen a single time; just over 35% belongs to the top ten. This clonotype was recorded a few times. The receptor was derived from a boy in the first two years of life with Wiskott-Aldrich syndrome, due to receive a stem cell transplant. The sequencing here drew on PBMCs, taken before TCRalphabeta/CD19-depleted stem cell transplant.

CDR3: CASSQGRTGNSNQPQHF. The CDR3 DNA reads TGTGCCAGCAGCCAAGGACGGACGGGGAATAGCAATCAGCCCCAGCATTTT. The chain has TRBV4-2 and TRBJ1-5; D is uncertain. CDR1 is LGHNA and CDR2 is YNFKEQ in the germline V gene. V dropped 1 base and J dropped 0 bases, with 13 bases sitting between them. The CDR3 runs 17 residues.